This is a list of T cell receptor beta chains from one sample in a study of shared clonotypes between healthy human individuals. Clones were sequenced by immunoSEQ multiplex PCR, and TCRdb holds only the in-frame ones, with some missing. This sample has 2 million to 2.5 million clones, with 90% to 95% found just once. The source material was naive CD4+ T cells from PBMCs. Receptors were obtained from a man younger than 35 in good health. Some clones in this sample may be carry-over from other donors' samples. Both conserved end residues are part of each CDR3. D genes are given only for firm matches. Not all rows give a size; the values are once, few, many and, for expanded clones, a class.

-	-	TRBV28	TRBJ2-7	TGTGCCAGCAGTTTAAGGCTGCCGATTGGGGAGCAGTACTTC	CASSLRLPIGEQYF
-	-	TRBV19	TRBJ2-5	TGTGCCAGTAGTATTCTGGGGCAAGAGACCCAGTACTTC	CASSILGQETQYF
-	-	TRBV7-9	TRBJ1-3	TGTGCCAGCAGCTTACGCAGGGACTCCTACTCTGGAAACACCATATATTTT	CASSLRRDSYSGNTIYF
TRBD1	-	TRBV7-9	TRBJ2-7	TGTGCCAGCAGCACCCGTTCGGGACAGGGGGCATACGAGCAGTACTTC	CASSTRSGQGAYEQYF
-	-	TRBV30	TRBJ1-5	TGTGCCTGGAGCGCCGTGGGGGTGAGGCAGCCCCAGCATTTT	CAWSAVGVRQPQHF
-	-	TRBV27	TRBJ1-6	TGTGCCAGCAGTCTGGGTAATTCACCCCTCCACTTT	CASSLGNSPLHF
-	-	TRBV29-1	TRBJ1-2	TGCAGCGTTGGGGGACGCGGCGTAGGAGATGGCTATGGCTACACCTTC	CSVGGRGVGDGYGYTF
-	-	TRBV7-2	TRBJ2-3	TGTGCCAGCAGCTGGAGAGCAGATACGCAGTATTTT	CASSWRADTQYF
TRBD1	-	TRBV28	TRBJ1-2	TGTGCCAGCACCACCAGAGGGACAGGGGTATTGGTCTATGGCTACACCTTC	CASTTRGTGVLVYGYTF
-	-	TRBV7-3	TRBJ2-5	TGTGCCAGCAGCTTAGTGGGTGAGACCCAGTACTTC	CASSLVGETQYF
-	once	TRBV6-5	TRBJ1-5	TGTGCCAGCAGTTACGGCGGGCTTGGCAATCAGCCCCAGCATTTT	CASSYGGLGNQPQHF
-	-	TRBV7-2	TRBJ2-7	TGTGCCAGCAGCTTAGCTGCAGGAACCTACGAGCAGTACTTC	CASSLAAGTYEQYF
-	-	TRBV5-4	TRBJ1-1	TGTGCCAGCAGCTTGTTGGGGGGTTCTGAAGCTTTCTTT	CASSLLGGSEAFF
-	-	TRBV28	TRBJ1-2	TGTGCCAGCAGCCGCATATCCTATGGCTACACCTTC	CASSRISYGYTF
-	-	TRBV6-4	TRBJ2-1	TGTGCCAGCAGTGAGGGGGGCAATGAGCAGTTCTTC	CASSEGGNEQFF
TRBD1	few	TRBV30	TRBJ1-1	TGTGCCTGGACGGGACAGGGGGACACTGAAGCTTTCTTT	CAWTGQGDTEAFF
TRBD2	-	TRBV5-4	TRBJ2-1	TGTGCCAGCAGCTTGGATCGGGCTAGCGGGATGTACAATGAGCAGTTCTTC	CASSLDRASGMYNEQFF